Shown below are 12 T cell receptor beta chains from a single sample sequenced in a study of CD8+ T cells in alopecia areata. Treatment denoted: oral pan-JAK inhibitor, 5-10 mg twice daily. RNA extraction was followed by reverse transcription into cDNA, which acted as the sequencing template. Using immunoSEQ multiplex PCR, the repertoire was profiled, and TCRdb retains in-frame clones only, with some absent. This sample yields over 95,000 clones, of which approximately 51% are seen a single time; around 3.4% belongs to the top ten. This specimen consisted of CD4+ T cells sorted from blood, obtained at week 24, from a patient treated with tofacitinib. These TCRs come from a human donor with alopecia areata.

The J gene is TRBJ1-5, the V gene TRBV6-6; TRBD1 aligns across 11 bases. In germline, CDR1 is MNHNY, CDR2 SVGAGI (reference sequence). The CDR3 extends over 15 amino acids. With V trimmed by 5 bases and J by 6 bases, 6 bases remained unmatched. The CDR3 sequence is CASSPGQGAGQPQHF. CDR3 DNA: TGTGCCAGCAGTCCAGGACAGGGGGCCGGTCAGCCCCAGCATTTT.

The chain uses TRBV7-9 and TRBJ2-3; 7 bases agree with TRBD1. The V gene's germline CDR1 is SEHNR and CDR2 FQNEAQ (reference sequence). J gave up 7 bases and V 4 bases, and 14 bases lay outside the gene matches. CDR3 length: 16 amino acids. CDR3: CASSSPLRGQPNTQYF. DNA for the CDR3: TGTGCCAGCAGCTCCCCACTGAGGGGGCAACCGAATACGCAGTATTTT.

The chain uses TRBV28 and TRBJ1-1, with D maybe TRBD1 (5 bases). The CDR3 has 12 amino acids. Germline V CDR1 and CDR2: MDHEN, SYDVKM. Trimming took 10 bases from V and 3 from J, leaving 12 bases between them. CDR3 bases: TGTGCCACCATGACGGGGGACACTGAAGCTTTCTTT. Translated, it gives CATMTGDTEAFF.

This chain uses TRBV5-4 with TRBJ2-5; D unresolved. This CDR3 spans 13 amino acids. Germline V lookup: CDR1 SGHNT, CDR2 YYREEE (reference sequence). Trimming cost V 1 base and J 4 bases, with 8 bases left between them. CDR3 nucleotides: TGTGCCAGCAGCTTGAAAGGCCCAGAGACCCAGTACTTC. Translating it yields CASSLKGPETQYF.

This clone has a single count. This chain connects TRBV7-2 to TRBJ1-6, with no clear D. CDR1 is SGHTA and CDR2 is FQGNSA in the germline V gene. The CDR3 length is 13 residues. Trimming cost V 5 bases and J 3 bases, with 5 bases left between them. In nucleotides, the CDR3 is TGTGCCAGCAGCACCAACTATAATTCACCCCTCCACTTT. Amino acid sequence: CASSTNYNSPLHF.

CDR3 loop: CASSGEGGVEKFF. In DNA, the CDR3 is TGTGCCAGCAGTGGTGAGGGGGGAGTAGAGAAGTTCTTC. The chain carries TRBV2 and TRBJ2-1; either TRBD1 or TRBD2 may fit D (6 bases each). Germline CDR1 reads SNHLY; CDR2 reads FYNNEI. V was cut by 4 bases and J by 14 bases, with 18 bases left in between. CDR3 size: 13 residues.

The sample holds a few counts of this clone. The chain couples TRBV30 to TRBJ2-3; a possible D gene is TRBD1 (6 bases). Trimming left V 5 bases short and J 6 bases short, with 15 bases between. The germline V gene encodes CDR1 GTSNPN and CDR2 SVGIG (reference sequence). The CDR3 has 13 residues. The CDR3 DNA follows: TGTGCCTGGGGGGCAGGGGCACCCGATACGCAGTATTTT. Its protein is CAWGAGAPDTQYF.

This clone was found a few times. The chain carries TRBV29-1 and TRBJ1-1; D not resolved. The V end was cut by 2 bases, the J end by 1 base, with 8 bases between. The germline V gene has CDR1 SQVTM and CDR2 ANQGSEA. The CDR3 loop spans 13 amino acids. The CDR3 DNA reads TGCAGCGTTGAAAGAAGTCAGAACACTGAAGCTTTCTTT. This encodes CSVERSQNTEAFF.

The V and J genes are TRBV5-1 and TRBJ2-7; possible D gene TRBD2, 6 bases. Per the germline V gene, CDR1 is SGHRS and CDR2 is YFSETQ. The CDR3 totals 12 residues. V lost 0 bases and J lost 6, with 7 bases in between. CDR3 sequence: CASSLVGGEQYF. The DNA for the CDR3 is TGCGCCAGCAGCTTGGTGGGAGGCGAGCAGTACTTC.

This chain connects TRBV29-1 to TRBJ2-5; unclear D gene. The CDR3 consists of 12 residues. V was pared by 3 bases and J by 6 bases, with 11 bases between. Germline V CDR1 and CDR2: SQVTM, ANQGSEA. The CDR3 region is CSVDRAPQTQYF. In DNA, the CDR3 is TGCAGCGTTGACCGCGCTCCACAGACCCAGTACTTC.

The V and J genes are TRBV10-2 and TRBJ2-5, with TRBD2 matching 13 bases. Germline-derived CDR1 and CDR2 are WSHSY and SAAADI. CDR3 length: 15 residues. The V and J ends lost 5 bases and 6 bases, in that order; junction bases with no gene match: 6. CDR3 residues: CASSSLTSGGKTQYF. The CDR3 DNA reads TGCGCCAGCAGTTCTCTGACTAGCGGGGGGAAGACCCAGTACTTC.

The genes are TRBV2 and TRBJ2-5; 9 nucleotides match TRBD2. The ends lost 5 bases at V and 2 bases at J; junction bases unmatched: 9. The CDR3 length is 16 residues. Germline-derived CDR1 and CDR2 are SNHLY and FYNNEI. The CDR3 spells CASSPFLAGHQETQYF. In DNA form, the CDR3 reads TGTGCCAGCAGTCCCTTCCTAGCGGGGCATCAAGAGACCCAGTACTTC.